Below are 9 T cell receptor beta chains sequenced from a single sample in a study of blood T cells in healthy people across ages. Next came a second PCR, run for 7 to 11 cycles, which used a sample-barcoded 5' primer along with a J-beta primer mix. TCRdb recomputed calls from the 5' RACE reads with MiXCR, one row per CDR3 protein. Altogether 790,000 or so distinct CDR3 sequences are present, less than 60% being singletons, with the ten largest covering 15% to 20%. The specimen was blood. The receptors shown here come from a man older than 75 in good health.

The chain carries TRBV12-3 or TRBV12-4 and TRBJ2-7; 9 positions match TRBD1. The J call is in doubt because the DNA end fits TRBJ2-5 better. This CDR3 has 14 residues. The CDR3 here is CASSTGTGLETQYF. The CDR3 DNA is TGTGCCAGCAGCACCGGGACAGGGCTAGAGACCCAGTACTTC.

The rearrangement joins TRBV12-3 or TRBV12-4 to TRBJ1-5, with 7 bases lining up with TRBD1. The CDR3 totals 13 residues. Germline trimming cut 7 bases from V and 4 bases from J; bases unmatched to any gene: 4. The CDR3 DNA follows: TGTGCCAGCAAGGGGGCAGTAAATCAGCCCCAGCATTTT. It translates to CASKGAVNQPQHF.

The V gene is TRBV15, the J gene TRBJ2-1; 9 nucleotides align to TRBD2. The length of the CDR3 is 14 residues. J gave up 6 bases and V 6 bases, and 6 bases lay outside the gene matches. Germline assignment: CDR1 LNHNV and CDR2 YYDKDF (reference sequence). CDR3 amino acids: CATSLSGGPNEQFF. In DNA, the CDR3 is TGTGCCACCAGTCTAAGCGGGGGGCCCAATGAGCAGTTCTTC.

This clonotype was counted ten times or more. V usage is TRBV7-2 and J usage is TRBJ2-1; TRBD2 might be the D (6 bases). The CDR3 is 14 amino acids. CDR1 SGHTA and CDR2 FQGNSA come from the germline V gene. With 2 bases removed from V and 5 bases from J, the gap between germline ends came to 10 bases. The CDR3 bases are TGTGCCAGCAGCTTAATCGGGAGTGACAATGAGCAGTTCTTC. It yields the protein CASSLIGSDNEQFF.

The chain has TRBV7-2 and TRBJ2-3; D uncertain. This CDR3 is 18 amino acids long. V was trimmed by 1 base and J by 10 bases, leaving 27 bases between them. Germline V gives CDR1 SGHTA, CDR2 FQGNSA. CDR3 bases: TGTGCCAGCAGCTTAGGGGCGTCGCGGCAACCGAGAATTCTAGCGCAGTATTTT. Protein product: CASSLGASRQPRILAQYF.

V is TRBV19 and J is TRBJ2-1; possibly TRBD1 or TRBD2 for D (5 bases each). There are 14 residues in the CDR3. Germline values: CDR1 LNHDA, CDR2 SQIVND (reference sequence). Trimming took 5 bases from V and 5 from J, leaving 13 bases between them. CDR3 region: CASSRGGVHNEQFF. CDR3 bases: TGTGCCAGTAGTCGTGGGGGAGTCCACAATGAGCAGTTCTTC.

The J gene is TRBJ2-3, the V gene TRBV29-1, with 9 bases fitting TRBD2. V gave up 7 bases and J gave up 5 bases; unmatched junction bases: 10. The germline CDR1 and CDR2 sequences are SQVTM and ANQGSEA. The CDR3 loop spans 14 amino acids. CDR3 sequence: CSGRRAGGQDTQYF. CDR3 coding DNA: TGCAGCGGCCGACGAGCGGGGGGTCAAGATACGCAGTATTTT.

V gene TRBV20-1 combines with J gene TRBJ2-1; 7 bases line up with TRBD1. The CDR3 covers 14 residues. The germline CDR1 and CDR2 sequences are DFQATT and SNEGSKA (reference sequence). Losses at the gene ends were 3 bases for V and 3 bases for J; bases not matched to a gene: 5. The DNA of the CDR3 is TGCAGTGCTAGCCCGACAGGGTTCTACAATGAGCAGTTCTTC. Amino acid sequence: CSASPTGFYNEQFF.

This clonotype was seen ten or more times. This chain uses TRBV10-2 with TRBJ2-7; 14 bases align to TRBD2. The length of the CDR3 is 15 residues. Germline CDR1 is WSHSY and CDR2 is SAAADI. Trimming removed 5 bases from V and 2 bases from J; junction bases left unmatched: 2. Written as DNA, the CDR3 is TGCGCCAGCAGTCAGACTAGCGGGAGGGCCTACGAGCAGTACTTC. Amino acid sequence: CASSQTSGRAYEQYF.